This TCR beta chain was sequenced for a study of T cell responses to AZD1222 COVID-19 vaccine. Study observations and caveats: Unmutated variant regions are reportedly targeted by nearly half of spike-specific TCRs.

Pooling was applied to second doses at about 4 or about 12 weeks. Some clones are missing from TCRdb's copy, which holds only in-frame ones; the method was immunoSEQ multiplex PCR. The table shows approximately 140,000 clones, with around 94% occurring only once. Of note for this clone: No antigen is known for it.

CDR1 is SGHAT, CDR2 FQNNGV, per germline. The length of the CDR3 is 14 residues. V dropped 4 bases and J dropped 2 bases, with 8 bases sitting between them. This sequence joins TRBV11-2 and TRBJ2-2, with D perhaps matching TRBD1 (5 bases). The sequencing used peripheral blood, collected 28 days after the second AZD1222 dose. The receptor was isolated from an adult who received the AZD1222 COVID-19 vaccine. The CDR3, as DNA: TGTGCCAGCAGCTCGGACACAAACACCGGGGAGCTGTTTTTT. This sequence encodes CASSSDTNTGELFF. Together with reference TRBV11-2 and TRBJ2-2, the CDR3 gives the full variable domain: EAGVAQSPRYKIIEKRQSVAFWCNPISGHATLYWYQQILGQGPKLLIQFQNNGVVDDSQLPKDRFSAERLKGVDSTLKIQPAKLEDSAVYLCASSSDTNTGELFFGEGSRLTVL.